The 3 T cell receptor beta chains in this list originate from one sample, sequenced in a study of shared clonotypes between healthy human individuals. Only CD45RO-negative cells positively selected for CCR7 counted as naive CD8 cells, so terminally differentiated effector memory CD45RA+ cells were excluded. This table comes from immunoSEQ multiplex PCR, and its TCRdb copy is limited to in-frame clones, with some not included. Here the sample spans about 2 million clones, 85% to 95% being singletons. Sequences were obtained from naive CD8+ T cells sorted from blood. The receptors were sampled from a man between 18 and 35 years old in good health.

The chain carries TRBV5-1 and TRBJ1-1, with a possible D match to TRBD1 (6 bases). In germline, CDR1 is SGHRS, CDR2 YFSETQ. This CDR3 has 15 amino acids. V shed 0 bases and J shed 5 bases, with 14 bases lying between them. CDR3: CASSLDVLGATEAFF. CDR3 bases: TGCGCCAGCAGCTTGGATGTTCTGGGGGCAACTGAAGCTTTCTTT.

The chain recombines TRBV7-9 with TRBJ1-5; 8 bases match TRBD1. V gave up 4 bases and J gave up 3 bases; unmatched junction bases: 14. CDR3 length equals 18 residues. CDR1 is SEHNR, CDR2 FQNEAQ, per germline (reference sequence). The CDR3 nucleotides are TGTGCCAGCAGCTCCACCTTAAGTGCGGGACAGGTCAATCAGCCCCAGCATTTT. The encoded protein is CASSSTLSAGQVNQPQHF.

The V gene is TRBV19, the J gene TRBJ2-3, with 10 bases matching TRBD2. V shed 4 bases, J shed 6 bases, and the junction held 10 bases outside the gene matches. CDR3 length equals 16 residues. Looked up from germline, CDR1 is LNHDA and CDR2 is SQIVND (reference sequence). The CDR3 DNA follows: TGTGCCAGTAGTACACTAGCGGGACTGGAGTCGGATACGCAGTATTTT. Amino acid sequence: CASSTLAGLESDTQYF.